This is a list of T cell receptor beta chains from one sample in a study of blood T cell repertoires in COVID-19. Clones were sequenced by immunoSEQ multiplex PCR, and TCRdb holds only the in-frame ones, with some missing. The data contain around 150,000 clones, approximately 91% of them seen just once; the ten biggest clones take up 10% to 13%. Material: peripheral blood. These receptor sequences come from a man aged 50 to 59 with active or convalescent COVID-19. CDR3s leave out the opening cysteine and the closing phenylalanine or tryptophan.

14 TRBJ2-1 TRBV7-9 ASSSYWDRVGNEQF
18 TRBJ1-4 TRBV2 ASSPPGQGVGGKTNEKLF
15 TRBJ2-1 TRBV4-1 ASSLLQGAPSYNEQF
10 TRBJ2-5 TRBV10-2 ASMGGEETQY
14 TRBJ2-5 TRBV28 ASSPALAGFQETQY
12 TRBJ1-6 TRBV11-3 ASSAGQPNSPLH
13 TRBJ2-4 TRBV29-1 SFIDSGTGGNIQY
13 TRBJ1-3 TRBV7-9 ASSVQGARGNTIY
13 TRBJ2-3 TRBV11-2 ASSFERKRADTQY
14 TRBJ2-6 TRBV5-6 ASSLEGGAGANVLT
12 TRBJ2-1 TRBV5-5 ASSRDSSYNEQF
12 TRBJ1-4 TRBV18 ASSRTGSSEKLF
11 TRBJ2-1 TRBV3-1/TRBV3-2 ASSRKPGSEQF
13 TRBJ2-7 TRBV4-1 ASSQENGQGYEQY
12 TRBJ2-5 TRBV28 ASSLGGNGETQY
9 TRBJ2-1 TRBV7-2 ASSSRYEQF
14 TRBJ2-5 TRBV13 ASSLLSGRAGETQY
13 TRBJ1-1 TRBV5-1 ASSSQTGGSTEAF
14 TRBJ2-2 TRBV27 ASSPLAGGPTGELF
13 TRBJ1-2 TRBV27 ASSLIGGFNDGYT
14 TRBJ2-7 TRBV19 ASSMKLAGIRYEQY
12 TRBJ1-5 TRBV27 ASRTQGSNQPQH
12 TRBJ2-1 TRBV24-1 ATSRQGIYNEQF
12 TRBJ1-2 TRBV6-5 ASRWTESNYGYT
12 TRBJ2-5 TRBV29-1 SVEGTAAKETQY
11 TRBJ2-3 TRBV27 ASMKGGTDTQY